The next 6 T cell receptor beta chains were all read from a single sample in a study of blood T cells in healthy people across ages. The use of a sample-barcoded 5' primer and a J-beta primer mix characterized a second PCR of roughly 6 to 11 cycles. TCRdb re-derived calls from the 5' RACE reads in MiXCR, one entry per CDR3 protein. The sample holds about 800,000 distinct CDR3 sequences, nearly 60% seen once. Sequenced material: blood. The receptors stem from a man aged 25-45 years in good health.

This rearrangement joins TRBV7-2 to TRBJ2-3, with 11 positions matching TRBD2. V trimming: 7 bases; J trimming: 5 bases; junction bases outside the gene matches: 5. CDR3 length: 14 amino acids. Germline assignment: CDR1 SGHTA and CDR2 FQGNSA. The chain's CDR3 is CASMLAGGVDTQYF. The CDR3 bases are TGTGCCAGCATGCTAGCGGGAGGAGTAGATACGCAGTATTTT. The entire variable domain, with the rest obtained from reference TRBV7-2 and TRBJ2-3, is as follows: GAGVSQSPSNKVTEKGKDVELRCDPISGHTALYWYRQSLGQGLEFLIYFQGNSAPDKSGLPSDRFSAERTGGSVSTLTIQRTQQEDSAVYLCASMLAGGVDTQYFGPGTRLTVL.

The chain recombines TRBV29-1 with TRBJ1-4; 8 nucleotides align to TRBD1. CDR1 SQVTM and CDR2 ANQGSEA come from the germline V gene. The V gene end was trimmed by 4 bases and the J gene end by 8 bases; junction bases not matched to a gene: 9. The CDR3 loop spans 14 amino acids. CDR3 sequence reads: CSVGGVGTGEKLFF. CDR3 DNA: TGCAGCGTTGGGGGGGTGGGGACAGGAGAAAAACTGTTTTTT.

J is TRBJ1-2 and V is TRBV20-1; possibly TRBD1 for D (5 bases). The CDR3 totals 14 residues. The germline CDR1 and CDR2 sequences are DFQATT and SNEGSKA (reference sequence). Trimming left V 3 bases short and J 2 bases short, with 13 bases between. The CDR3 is CSARGGAENYGYTF. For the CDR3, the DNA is TGCAGTGCTAGGGGGGGAGCTGAGAACTATGGCTACACCTTC.

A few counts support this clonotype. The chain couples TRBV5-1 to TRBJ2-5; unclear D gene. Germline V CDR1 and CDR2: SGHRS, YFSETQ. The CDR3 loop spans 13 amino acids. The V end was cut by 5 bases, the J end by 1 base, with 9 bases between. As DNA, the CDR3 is TGCGCCAGCAGATTCGGGCCCCAAGAGACCCAGTACTTC. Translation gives CASRFGPQETQYF.

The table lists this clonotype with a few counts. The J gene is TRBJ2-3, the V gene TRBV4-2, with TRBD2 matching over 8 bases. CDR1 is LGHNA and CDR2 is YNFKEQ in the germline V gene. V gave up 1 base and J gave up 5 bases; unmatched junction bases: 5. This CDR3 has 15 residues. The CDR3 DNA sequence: TGTGCCAGCAGCCAAGCGGGAGGGGGAGAAGATACGCAGTATTTT. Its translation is CASSQAGGGEDTQYF.

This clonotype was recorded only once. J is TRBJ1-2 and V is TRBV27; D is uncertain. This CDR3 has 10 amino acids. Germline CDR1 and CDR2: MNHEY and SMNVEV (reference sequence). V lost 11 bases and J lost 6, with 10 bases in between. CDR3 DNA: TGTGCCCACCCAAGGGATGGCTACACCTTC. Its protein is CAHPRDGYTF.